This entry is about one TCR beta chain. Different DNA sequences within this sample yield the same CDR3. This entry belongs to a study of shared clonotypes between healthy human individuals. Naive CD8 cells were CD45RO-negative, positively selected for CCR7, excluding terminally differentiated effector memory CD45RA+ cells. Those who donated, Caucasian adults without exception, all lived in Nashville, Tennessee. Unmatched junction bases numbered 3, after V lost 5 bases and J lost 3 bases. The CDR3 is 13 amino acids. Germline-derived CDR1 and CDR2 are MDHEN and SYDVKM. Profiled with immunoSEQ multiplex PCR; TCRdb holds only in-frame clones, not every one. The sample lists 660,000 or so clones, 95% to 97% occurring once.

The sequenced sample was naive CD8+ T cells sorted from blood. This sequence was found in a woman in her twenties or thirties in good health. The chain is built from TRBV28 and TRBJ2-7, with 8 bases that match TRBD1. Here the CDR3 DNA reads TGTGCCAGCAGTAGAACAGGGGGCTACGAGCAGTACTTC. Translated, it gives CASSRTGGYEQYF. Using reference TRBV28 and TRBJ2-7 for the parts outside the CDR3, the full variable domain is DVKVTQSSRYLVKRTGEKVFLECVQDMDHENMFWYRQDPGLGLRLIYFSYDVKMKEKGDIPEGYSVSREKKERFSLILESASTNQTSMYLCASSRTGGYEQYFGPGTRLTVT.